A single sample is the source of the 5 T cell receptor beta chains below, sequenced in a study of PD-L1 blockade in urothelial cancer. As for time point: peripheral blood 6 weeks after treatment start. Some clones are missing from TCRdb's copy, which holds only in-frame ones; the method was immunoSEQ multiplex PCR. This table has 100,000 to 150,000 clones, roughly 88% appearing once. Specimen: PBMCs, collected around atezolizumab (anti-PD-L1) treatment. The origin of the receptors is a man aged 45 to 65 with urothelial cancer.

In nucleotides, the CDR3 is TGTGCCAGCAGTGCCCCCGGACAGACCCAAGAGACCCAGTACTTC. It is translated as CASSAPGQTQETQYF. The chain links TRBV25-1 to TRBJ2-5, with a possible D match to TRBD1 (6 bases). The CDR3 consists of 15 residues. V lost 4 bases and J 1 base, leaving 13 bases between the germline ends. Germline assignment: CDR1 MGHDK and CDR2 SYGVNS.

The CDR3 nucleotides read TGTGCCAGCAGGACAAGGACTAGCCCGGGAGCTGGTTACAATGAGCAGTTCTTC. Translation gives CASRTRTSPGAGYNEQFF. V usage is TRBV27 and J usage is TRBJ2-1; 8 nucleotides line up with TRBD2. The CDR3 extends over 18 amino acids. J lost 4 bases, V lost 6 bases, and 17 bases had no gene match. Per germline, CDR1 MNHEY and CDR2 SMNVEV (reference sequence).

The chain links TRBV7-2 to TRBJ2-1; TRBD2 is a possible D gene (5 bases). Germline V lookup: CDR1 SGHTA, CDR2 FQGNSA. Trimming cost V 3 bases and J 3 bases, with 12 bases left between them. The CDR3 length is 15 residues. The CDR3 coding sequence is TGTGCCAGCAGCTTTTCCCGGACTTTCTACAATGAGCAGTTCTTC. Amino acids: CASSFSRTFYNEQFF.

This clone was observed a few times. V usage is TRBV6-5 and J usage is TRBJ1-1; 9 bases map to TRBD1. Per the germline V gene, CDR1 is MNHEY and CDR2 is SVGAGI. V gave up 5 bases and J gave up 0 bases; unmatched junction bases: 1. The CDR3 contains 14 residues. CDR3 sequence (DNA): TGTGCCAGCAGTCGGGACAGGGTGAACACTGAAGCTTTCTTT. It encodes CASSRDRVNTEAFF.

The chain joins TRBV28 to TRBJ2-1, with D perhaps matching TRBD2 (5 bases). V was shortened by 9 bases and J by 5 bases, with 11 bases between the two germline ends. CDR1 and CDR2 from the germline V gene are MDHEN and SYDVKM. CDR3 size: 12 residues. In DNA, the CDR3 is TGTGCCAGTGGTCTAGCCCACAATGAGCAGTTCTTC. This encodes CASGLAHNEQFF. Using reference TRBV28 and TRBJ2-1 for the parts outside the CDR3, the full variable domain is DVKVTQSSRYLVKRTGEKVFLECVQDMDHENMFWYRQDPGLGLRLIYFSYDVKMKEKGDIPEGYSVSREKKERFSLILESASTNQTSMYLCASGLAHNEQFFGPGTRLTVL.